Below, 32 T cell receptor beta chains from the same sample are listed, as sequenced in a study of regulatory T cells in long-lasting Graves disease. The sample's time point: newly diagnosed GD, antithyroid drugs for less than 3 months. From PBMCs, RNA was extracted and then used to make the TCR library. To make TCR beta libraries, researchers used iRepertoire HTBI primers and Arm-PCR of CDR3 regions. One entry per CDR3 protein, called by TCRdb with MiXCR from the multiplex PCR reads. Here the sample spans just over 600,000 distinct CDR3 sequences, approximately 15% being singletons. This sample also belongs to another study, concerning T cells in Graves' hyperthyroidism and ophthalmopathy.

Sequencing used peripheral blood mononuclear cells (PBMCs), obtained at new diagnosis, from a patient treated with antithyroid drugs. These receptors came from a woman under 40 with Graves disease.

The sample holds many counts of this clonotype. The chain couples TRBV27 to TRBJ1-2, with 7 nucleotides matching TRBD1. Trimming at V came to 5 bases and at J to 4 bases, leaving 10 bases not matched to a gene. This CDR3 is built from 15 residues. Germline V gene sequence: CDR1 MNHEY, CDR2 SMNVEV (reference sequence). The CDR3 DNA follows: TGTGCCAGCAGTCCGACATTGGGACAGCCCTATGGCTACACCTTC. Protein product: CASSPTLGQPYGYTF.

This clonotype was recorded many times. The V gene is TRBV6-1, the J gene TRBJ2-7; no clear D gene. The germline gives CDR1 MNHNS, CDR2 SASEGT. The CDR3 runs to 15 residues. The ends were cut back, 5 bases at V and 3 bases at J, with 17 bases in the middle. CDR3 in DNA: TGTGCCAGCAGTCCTCCTCGAGGTCACCACTACGAGCAGTACTTC. This translates into CASSPPRGHHYEQYF.

Worth noting for this clonotype: A clone one base away is much larger, so this may be a read error. The rearrangement links TRBV28 to TRBJ2-1; D may be TRBD2 (6 bases). Germline V gene data show CDR1 as MDHEN and CDR2 as SYDVKM. The CDR3 has 15 residues. V lost 1 base to trimming and J lost 10 bases, with 17 bases between them. Here the CDR3 DNA reads TGTGCCAGCAGTTTATTCTCAGCGGGTTTATACGAGCAGTTCTTC. Residues: CASSLFSAGLYEQFF.

This clonotype was observed a few times. The chain combines TRBV4-1 with TRBJ2-2, with D perhaps being TRBD1 or TRBD2 (5 bases each). V dropped 2 bases and J dropped 4 bases, with 14 bases sitting between them. CDR1 is MGHRA, CDR2 YSYEKL, per germline. There are 16 residues in the CDR3. In nucleotides, the CDR3 is TGCGCCAGCAGCCAAAAGTCCGGGGCGGGCACCGGGGAGCTGTTTTTT. Translation: CASSQKSGAGTGELFF.

The table lists this clonotype with a few counts. This chain connects TRBV7-9 to TRBJ2-1; 7 positions agree with TRBD2. CDR3 length: 16 amino acids. With 2 bases clipped from V and 8 bases from J, the junction kept 12 bases outside the gene matches. Germline CDR1 and CDR2: SEHNR and FQNEAQ (reference sequence). The CDR3 spells CASSLNRGGSGDEQFF. CDR3 nucleotide sequence: TGTGCCAGCAGCTTAAATCGGGGAGGGAGCGGAGATGAGCAGTTCTTC. Variable domain in full (rest from reference TRBV7-9 and TRBJ2-1): DTGVSQNPRHKITKRGQNVTFRCDPISEHNRLYWYRQTLGQGPEFLTYFQNEAQLEKSRLLSDRFSAERPKGSFSTLEIQRTEQGDSAMYLCASSLNRGGSGDEQFFGPGTRLTVL.

The chain has TRBV20-1 and TRBJ2-3; D remains ambiguous. The CDR3 runs to 13 residues. V lost 4 bases and J lost 0, with 8 bases in between. CDR1 and CDR2 (germline): DFQATT, SNEGSKA (reference sequence). The CDR3 DNA reads as TGCAGTGCTATGGGTACTAGCACAGATACGCAGTATTTT. Residues: CSAMGTSTDTQYF.

In this sample, this clonotype turned up a few times. The chain couples TRBV5-1 to TRBJ2-7, with D unresolved. Trimming took 3 bases from V and 4 from J, leaving 14 bases between them. This CDR3 spans 14 amino acids. CDR1 and CDR2 (germline): SGHRS, YFSETQ. CDR3 sequence (DNA): TGCGCCAGCAGCTCGACCCTCCTATCATACGAGCAGTACTTC. This gives the protein CASSSTLLSYEQYF.

This clonotype has only a few counts. The chain links TRBV19 to TRBJ1-1, with TRBD1 as a possible D gene (6 bases). The CDR3 loop spans 15 amino acids. Germline-derived CDR1 and CDR2 are LNHDA and SQIVND (reference sequence). Trimming stripped 4 bases from V and 0 bases from J, with 12 bases between. The CDR3 here is CASSNGGQMNTEAFF. DNA for the CDR3: TGTGCCAGTAGTAATGGGGGGCAGATGAACACTGAAGCTTTCTTT.

The gene calls are TRBV18 and TRBJ1-1, with D unresolved. V lost 2 bases and J 0 bases, leaving 4 bases between the germline ends. The CDR3 length is 13 residues. Germline CDR1 reads KGHSH; CDR2 reads LQKENI. The CDR3 protein is CASSPELNTEAFF. CDR3 in DNA: TGTGCCAGCTCACCAGAATTGAACACTGAAGCTTTCTTT.

This clonotype was found many times. The rearrangement links TRBV6-2 or TRBV6-3 to TRBJ2-5; 7 bases agree with TRBD1. This CDR3 comprises 15 residues. Looked up from germline, CDR1 is MNHEY and CDR2 is SVGEGT. J was trimmed by 7 bases and V by 5 bases; bases with no gene match: 13. The CDR3 DNA follows: TGTGCCAGCAGTGAGCCCGGGACAGCGGTCGGGACCCAGTACTTC. Encoded protein: CASSEPGTAVGTQYF.

This clonotype has only a few counts. The chain joins TRBV6-2 or TRBV6-3 to TRBJ2-3, with 13 bases identical to TRBD2. Germline CDR1 is MNHEY and CDR2 is SVGEGT. V shed 11 bases and J 6 bases; nucleotides not matched to a gene: 20. The CDR3 has 18 amino acids. CDR3 coding DNA: TGTGCCGGCACCGAGCCGAAAGGACTAGCGGGGGCAACTGATACGCAGTATTTT. This sequence encodes CAGTEPKGLAGATDTQYF.

Written as DNA, the CDR3 is TGCGCCAGCAGCTCGCAGGGTAATGGAAACACCATATATTTT. Translation: CASSSQGNGNTIYF. The V and J genes are TRBV5-1 and TRBJ1-3, with D tentatively TRBD1 (5 bases). Germline CDR1 is SGHRS and CDR2 is YFSETQ. The CDR3 totals 14 residues. Trimming left V 3 bases short and J 3 bases short, with 10 bases between.

This sequence joins TRBV18 and TRBJ2-1; 8 nucleotides align to TRBD1. With 1 base clipped from V and 6 bases from J, the junction kept 8 bases outside the gene matches. CDR1 is KGHSH and CDR2 is LQKENI in the germline V gene. The length of the CDR3 is 16 residues. The CDR3 bases are TGTGCCAGCTCACCACAACAGGGGGGCGAGTCCAATGAGCAGTTCTTC. Protein sequence: CASSPQQGGESNEQFF.

This clonotype was detected only a few times. The genes are TRBV27 and TRBJ2-1; 10 bases align to TRBD2. After removal of 6 bases from V and 9 bases from J, the junction contained 8 bases not matched to a gene. The CDR3 length is 14 residues. Germline V gene lookup returns CDR1 MNHEY and CDR2 SMNVEV (reference sequence). The CDR3 nucleotides are TGTGCCAGCAGCCAAAGCGGGAGGGGGGTTGAGCAGTTCTTC. It specifies CASSQSGRGVEQFF.

This clonotype has ten or more counts. The chain uses TRBV19 and TRBJ1-5, with TRBD1 identical over 8 bases. The germline V gene has CDR1 LNHDA and CDR2 SQIVND (reference sequence). V was pared by 5 bases and J by 4 bases, with 7 bases of the junction left unmatched. This CDR3 has 15 amino acids. The CDR3, as DNA: TGTGCCAGTAGTTTCGGACAGGGTGGAAATCAGCCCCAGCATTTT. Residues: CASSFGQGGNQPQHF. Looking up the rest from reference TRBV19 and TRBJ1-5 gives the full variable domain: DGGITQSPKYLFRKEGQNVTLSCEQNLNHDAMYWYRQDPGQGLRLIYYSQIVNDFQKGDIAEGYSVSREKKESFPLTVTSAQKNPTAFYLCASSFGQGGNQPQHFGDGTRLSIL.

This clonotype has a count of ten or more. The gene calls are TRBV9 and TRBJ1-2, with 7 bases aligning to TRBD1. Germline V gives CDR1 SGDLS, CDR2 YYNGEE. The CDR3 extends over 14 amino acids. V trimming: 5 bases; J trimming: 4 bases; junction bases outside the gene matches: 8. The CDR3 region is CASSRQGELYGYTF. For the CDR3, the DNA is TGTGCCAGCAGTAGACAGGGAGAGCTCTATGGCTACACCTTC.

In this sample, this clonotype turned up a few times. The chain is built from TRBV20-1 and TRBJ1-6; D remains unclear. The CDR3 covers 12 residues. CDR1 is DFQATT and CDR2 is SNEGSKA in the germline V gene (reference sequence). Trimming shortened V by 1 base and J by 13 bases, and 11 bases separated the two germline ends. CDR3 amino acids: CSARVDRRPLHF. DNA of the CDR3: TGCAGTGCTAGAGTGGACCGCCGGCCCCTCCACTTT.

This clonotype was recorded many times. CDR3 residues: CASSSTDTYGYTF. CDR3 in DNA: TGTGCCAGCAGTTCCACAGACACCTATGGCTACACCTTC. The V and J genes are TRBV28 and TRBJ1-2; D gene ambiguous. The CDR3 is made up of 13 amino acids. Germline V gene lookup returns CDR1 MDHEN and CDR2 SYDVKM. V lost 4 bases, J lost 4 bases, and 10 bases lay in between.

This clonotype was found many times. CDR3 region: CASSKSGNSNQPQHF. As DNA, the CDR3 is TGTGCCAGCAGCAAGTCCGGCAATAGCAATCAGCCCCAGCATTTT. J is TRBJ1-5 and V is TRBV7-8; D gene uncertain. The CDR3 sequence is 15 residues long. Germline CDR1 and CDR2: SGHVS and FQNEAQ. Trimming stripped 5 bases from V and 0 bases from J, with 11 bases between.

This clonotype was observed at least ten times. The J gene is TRBJ2-1, the V gene TRBV29-1; TRBD2 aligns across 14 bases. There are 14 residues in the CDR3. Germline V CDR1 and CDR2: SQVTM, ANQGSEA. J was trimmed by 8 bases and V by 2 bases; bases with no gene match: 2. The CDR3 DNA follows: TGCAGCGTTGAAAGACTAGCGGGAGGGTATGAGCAGTTCTTC. Translation: CSVERLAGGYEQFF.

The table lists this clonotype with many counts. This chain uses TRBV6-1 with TRBJ2-5, with 14 positions matching TRBD2. V lost 7 bases, J lost 5 bases, and 18 bases stayed unmatched. Germline-derived CDR1 and CDR2 are MNHNS and SASEGT. The CDR3 is 19 amino acids. Here the CDR3 reads CASTKWGLAGEASEETQYF. DNA of the CDR3: TGTGCCAGCACCAAGTGGGGACTAGCGGGAGAGGCGTCAGAGGAGACCCAGTACTTC.

The genes are TRBV11-2 and TRBJ1-4, with D possibly matching TRBD1 (6 bases). Germline V CDR1 and CDR2: SGHAT, FQNNGV. The V and J ends lost 6 bases and 4 bases respectively, with 9 bases between them. The CDR3 is 13 amino acids. The CDR3, as DNA: TGTGCCAGCAGAGGACAGCATAATGAAAAACTGTTTTTT. The encoded protein is CASRGQHNEKLFF.

This clonotype has at least ten counts. The chain has TRBV12-3 or TRBV12-4 and TRBJ1-2, with D possibly matching TRBD1 (6 bases). With 5 bases removed from V and 4 bases from J, the gap between germline ends came to 14 bases. This CDR3 spans 14 amino acids. Here the CDR3 reads CASSPHQGSYGYTF. DNA of the CDR3: TGTGCCAGCAGTCCTCATCAGGGGAGCTATGGCTACACCTTC.

Here the CDR3 reads CASSDSGGQGGHDQPQHF. The CDR3, as DNA: TGTGCCAGCAGTGACTCGGGGGGACAGGGAGGGCACGATCAGCCCCAGCATTTT. The chain couples TRBV6-4 to TRBJ1-5; 9 positions match TRBD1. V lost 0 bases, J lost 5 bases, and 11 bases stayed unmatched. The CDR3 totals 18 residues. CDR1 is MRHNA, CDR2 SNTAGT, per germline.

This clonotype has at least ten counts. The chain is built from TRBV28 and TRBJ2-1; 14 nucleotides agree with TRBD2. Looked up from germline, CDR1 is MDHEN and CDR2 is SYDVKM. CDR3 length: 19 amino acids. V shed 5 bases, J shed 8 bases, and the junction held 17 bases outside the gene matches. CDR3 protein: CASSNSGTSGSGRDHEQFF. The CDR3, as DNA: TGTGCCAGCAGTAACTCAGGGACTAGCGGGAGCGGTCGTGACCATGAGCAGTTCTTC.

In this sample, this clonotype turned up many times. The junction departs from germline at one end; a sequencing error may be responsible. The chain uses TRBV5-1 and TRBJ1-4; 7 bases agree with TRBD1. This CDR3 spans 13 amino acids. CDR1 is SGHRS, CDR2 YFSETQ, per germline. DNA for the CDR3: TGTGCCAGCAGCTTGGGACAGTCTGAAAAACTGTTTTTT. This sequence encodes CASSLGQSEKLFF.

This clonotype was counted many times. The chain links TRBV28 to TRBJ2-5; 9 bases are shared with TRBD1. This CDR3 contains 15 residues. V shed 4 bases, J shed 2 bases, and the junction held 5 bases outside the gene matches. In germline, CDR1 is MDHEN, CDR2 SYDVKM. The CDR3 is CASSYRGQGQETQYF. The CDR3 DNA is TGTGCCAGCAGTTACCGGGGACAGGGACAAGAGACCCAGTACTTC.

This clonotype was counted between two and nine times. V usage is TRBV20-1 and J usage is TRBJ2-7; a possible D gene is TRBD1 (5 bases). Germline CDR1 and CDR2: DFQATT and SNEGSKA (reference sequence). The CDR3 consists of 15 residues. The V end was cut by 0 bases, the J end by 0 bases, with 12 bases between. As DNA, the CDR3 is TGCAGTGCTAGAGATAGGGGCCGCAGCTCCTACGAGCAGTACTTC. It translates to CSARDRGRSSYEQYF.

This clonotype appeared many times. CDR3 coding DNA: TGTGCCAGCAGTCTCAAAGCGGTGTTGAGGGTATTATCCTACGAGCAGTACTTC. As protein: CASSLKAVLRVLSYEQYF. The chain joins TRBV28 to TRBJ2-7, with D perhaps matching TRBD2 (5 bases). This CDR3 has 18 residues. The germline V gene has CDR1 MDHEN and CDR2 SYDVKM. Trimming took off 5 bases at V and 1 base at J, with 24 bases between the two ends.

This clonotype was found many times. This chain links TRBV27 with TRBJ2-2; 9 bases match TRBD2. CDR1 MNHEY and CDR2 SMNVEV come from the germline V gene (reference sequence). The V segment lost 3 bases and the J segment 3 bases; nucleotides outside the gene matches: 11. CDR3 length equals 18 residues. CDR3 region: CASSFRPKTSGYTGELFF. The CDR3 nucleotides read TGTGCCAGCAGTTTCCGGCCTAAGACTAGCGGCTACACCGGGGAGCTGTTTTTT.

This clonotype was counted many times. The V and J genes are TRBV20-1 and TRBJ2-2; no reliable D call. The CDR3 is made up of 11 amino acids. V lost 6 bases and J lost 4, with 6 bases in between. The germline V gene encodes CDR1 DFQATT and CDR2 SNEGSKA (reference sequence). This CDR3 is CSAPFTGELFF. The CDR3 DNA sequence: TGCAGTGCCCCCTTCACCGGGGAGCTGTTTTTT.

This clonotype appeared many times. V gene TRBV3-1 combines with J gene TRBJ2-5; D gene ambiguous. The V gene's germline CDR1 is LGHDT and CDR2 YNNKEL (reference sequence). Trimming left V 3 bases short and J 1 base short, with 3 bases between. This CDR3 region has 12 residues. CDR3 amino acids: CASSQIQETQYF. In nucleotides, the CDR3 is TGTGCCAGCAGCCAGATCCAAGAGACCCAGTACTTC.